A selection of T cell receptor beta chains follows, all from one sample in a study of technical replicates of blood from a few donors. Data came from immunoSEQ multiplex PCR; TCRdb stores just in-frame clones and leaves some out. The repertoire consists of some 94,000 clones, with over 85% occurring once and the leading ten covering about 0.35%. Sequenced: T cells isolated from PBMCs. All receptors come from a human donor in good health. CDR3s include the opening cysteine and the closing phenylalanine or tryptophan. A D gene is named only where the DNA matches it firmly. Some rows have no size entry. The others give once, few or many, or a class for an expanded clone.

size: NA; D: NA; J: TRBJ1-4; V: TRBV11-3; DNA: TGTGCCAGCAGCTCGGGGTTCCGGGAGGCCAGTGAAAAACTGTTTTTT; CDR3: CASSSGFREASEKLFF
size: NA; D: NA; J: TRBJ2-3; V: TRBV27; DNA: TGTGCCAGCAGTTTATACATGCCAGGGCCAGATACGCAGTATTTT; CDR3: CASSLYMPGPDTQYF
size: NA; D: NA; J: TRBJ1-1; V: TRBV6-5; DNA: TGTGCCAGCAGTTACCAGGGAAACACTGAAGCTTTCTTT; CDR3: CASSYQGNTEAFF
size: NA; D: TRBD1; J: TRBJ2-7; V: TRBV28; DNA: TGTGCCAGCAGCCCAGACAGGGTCGAGCAGTACTTC; CDR3: CASSPDRVEQYF
size: NA; D: NA; J: TRBJ2-3; V: TRBV27; DNA: TGTGCCACTAGTCCAGGGATCCGGAGTTCAGATACGCAGTATTTT; CDR3: CATSPGIRSSDTQYF
size: NA; D: TRBD1; J: TRBJ2-2; V: TRBV5-1; DNA: TGCGCCAGCAGCTTCAGGGGGTCTGGGGAGCTGTTTTTT; CDR3: CASSFRGSGELFF
size: NA; D: NA; J: TRBJ2-7; V: TRBV5-1; DNA: TGCGCCAGCAGCTTGGCCAGCTACGAGCAGTACTTC; CDR3: CASSLASYEQYF
size: NA; D: NA; J: TRBJ2-3; V: TRBV27; DNA: TGTGCCAGCAGTTTGTCCCCCCACACAGATACGCAGTATTTT; CDR3: CASSLSPHTDTQYF
size: NA; D: NA; J: TRBJ1-2; V: TRBV7-2; DNA: TGTGCCAGCAGCACGCGTCCGGGCAGGGCCTATGGCTACACCTTC; CDR3: CASSTRPGRAYGYTF
size: NA; D: TRBD2; J: TRBJ2-1; V: TRBV7-3; DNA: TGTGCCAGCAGCTTAATAGCGGGAGGGATCAATGAGCAGTTCTTC; CDR3: CASSLIAGGINEQFF
size: NA; D: NA; J: TRBJ2-1; V: TRBV7-8; DNA: TGTGCCAGCAGCTTGACTAGCTACAATGAGCAGTTCTTC; CDR3: CASSLTSYNEQFF
size: NA; D: NA; J: TRBJ1-3; V: TRBV7-2; DNA: TGTGCCAGCAGCTTAGAGGTGGGGGGTGGAAACACCATATATTTT; CDR3: CASSLEVGGGNTIYF
size: NA; D: TRBD2; J: TRBJ2-1; V: TRBV13; DNA: TGTGCCAGCAGCTCCAGGACTAGCGGGAGGATCAATGAGCAGTTCTTC; CDR3: CASSSRTSGRINEQFF
size: NA; D: TRBD2; J: TRBJ2-1; V: TRBV29-1; DNA: TGCAGCGTTGAGGGACTAGCGGACTACAATGAGCAGTTCTTC; CDR3: CSVEGLADYNEQFF
size: few; D: TRBD1; J: TRBJ1-1; V: TRBV19; DNA: TGTGCCAGTGAATCGTACAGGGGCACGAACACTGAAGCTTTCTTT; CDR3: CASESYRGTNTEAFF
size: NA; D: TRBD1; J: TRBJ1-4; V: TRBV7-9; DNA: TGTGCCAGCAGCCCATATTATATGGAAGACAGGGGGCATTACGGAAAACTGTTTTTT; CDR3: CASSPYYMEDRGHYGKLFF
size: NA; D: NA; J: TRBJ2-1; V: TRBV16; DNA: TGTGCCAGCAGCCCCTTCGGAGACGCAACTAGCTCCTACAATGAGCAGTTCTTC; CDR3: CASSPFGDATSSYNEQFF